These T cell receptor beta chains were read from a single sample in a study of blood T cells in healthy people across ages. TCRdb called the 5' RACE reads again in MiXCR, with one record for every CDR3 protein. The sample includes around 940,000 distinct CDR3 sequences, roughly half of them seen just once. Input material: blood. All receptors derive from a woman aged 55-69 years in good health. Both conserved end residues are part of each CDR3. The order of the fields is clone size, J gene, V gene, D gene, CDR3 length, CDR3 DNA, CDR3 protein. The D gene is left open where the match is weak. The size entry is marked missing in some rows and otherwise reads once, few, many or a size class.

size: NA
J: TRBJ2-6
V: TRBV10-3
D: NA
length: 15
DNA: TGTGCCATCAGTCCTATCGCTGCTGGGGCCAACGTCCTGACTTTC
CDR3: CAISPIAAGANVLTF

size: few
J: TRBJ2-7
V: TRBV25-1
D: TRBD2
length: 13
DNA: TGTGCCACCCAACTAGCGGGAGTAGACGAGCAGTACTTC
CDR3: CATQLAGVDEQYF

size: NA
J: TRBJ2-7
V: TRBV5-1
D: NA
length: 13
DNA: TGCGCCAGCAGGGTTCGGGGTGACTACGAGCAGTACTTC
CDR3: CASRVRGDYEQYF

size: NA
J: TRBJ2-5
V: TRBV7-6
D: TRBD2
length: 16
DNA: TGTGCCAGCAGCTTAGTTGCCTGGCAGGGAGGGGAGACCCAGTACTTC
CDR3: CASSLVAWQGGETQYF

size: many
J: TRBJ2-1
V: TRBV15
D: TRBD2
length: 16
DNA: TGTGCCACCAGCAGAGATGGGGGGAGGGCCAAACATGAGCAGTTCTTC
CDR3: CATSRDGGRAKHEQFF

size: NA
J: TRBJ1-6
V: TRBV20-1
D: NA
length: 17
DNA: TGCAGTGCTAGAGATCTACCAGGCTCACCATATAATTCACCCCTCCACTTT
CDR3: CSARDLPGSPYNSPLHF

size: NA
J: TRBJ2-7
V: TRBV4-1
D: NA
length: 12
DNA: TGCGCCAGCAGCCGCGGTTGGTTCGAGCAGTACTTC
CDR3: CASSRGWFEQYF

size: NA
J: TRBJ1-2
V: TRBV11-2
D: TRBD1
length: 15
DNA: TGTGCCAGCAGCTTAGGACAGGGGGCTTCAGGGGGCTACACCTTC
CDR3: CASSLGQGASGGYTF

size: many
J: TRBJ2-5
V: TRBV20-1
D: TRBD2
length: 12
DNA: TGCAGTGCCCAGACTAGCGGACGGGCCCAGTACTTC
CDR3: CSAQTSGRAQYF

size: few
J: TRBJ1-2
V: TRBV6-2/TRBV6-3
D: TRBD1
length: 17
DNA: TGTGCCAGCAGCCTTCCTCGGACAGGCTCAAGTCGCTATGGCTACACCTTC
CDR3: CASSLPRTGSSRYGYTF

size: few
J: TRBJ2-1
V: TRBV4-2
D: TRBD1
length: 15
DNA: TGTGCCAGCAGCCAAGGAGACAGGGGGTACAATGAGCAGTTCTTC
CDR3: CASSQGDRGYNEQFF

size: few
J: TRBJ2-1
V: TRBV12-3/TRBV12-4
D: TRBD2
length: 15
DNA: TGTGCCAGCAGTTTACTAGCGGGAGGGCGGATTGAGCAGTTCTTC
CDR3: CASSLLAGGRIEQFF

size: NA
J: TRBJ2-5
V: TRBV20-1
D: NA
length: 18
DNA: TGCAGTGCTCCCGCTCCGAAACCGGGACACCTGCTCGAAGAGACCCAGTACTTC
CDR3: CSAPAPKPGHLLEETQYF

size: few
J: TRBJ2-1
V: TRBV5-1
D: NA
length: 13
DNA: TGCGCCAGCAGCTCATCAGGGAGCGATGAGCAGTTCTTC
CDR3: CASSSSGSDEQFF

size: NA
J: TRBJ1-6
V: TRBV4-2
D: NA
length: 15
DNA: TGTGCCAGCAGCCAAGATCGGGGGGCTTATTCACCCCTCCACTTT
CDR3: CASSQDRGAYSPLHF

size: NA
J: TRBJ2-7
V: TRBV29-1
D: NA
length: 11
DNA: TGCAGCGTCGACAGGGACTGCGAGCAGTACTTC
CDR3: CSVDRDCEQYF

size: NA
J: TRBJ1-5
V: TRBV28
D: NA
length: 15
DNA: TGTGCCAGCAGGCCCCCGGGAGGAGGGCATCAGCCCCAGCATTTT
CDR3: CASRPPGGGHQPQHF

size: NA
J: TRBJ1-6
V: TRBV10-3
D: NA
length: 13
DNA: TGTGCCATCAGTGAGTTGATGGAGTCACCCCTCCACTTT
CDR3: CAISELMESPLHF

size: NA
J: TRBJ2-5
V: TRBV6-6
D: NA
length: 15
DNA: TGTGCCAGCAGTTACTCTCTGACTACCCAGCTCGTGCAGTACTTC
CDR3: CASSYSLTTQLVQYF

size: NA
J: TRBJ2-1
V: TRBV12-3/TRBV12-4
D: NA
length: 16
DNA: TGTGCCAGCAGTAAGCGACAGGTTAGCTCCTACAATGAGCAGTTCTTC
CDR3: CASSKRQVSSYNEQFF

size: NA
J: TRBJ2-1
V: TRBV29-1
D: NA
length: 15
DNA: TGCAGCGTTGACAGGGTCTGGGGCACCTACAATGAGCAGTTCTTC
CDR3: CSVDRVWGTYNEQFF

size: NA
J: TRBJ2-4
V: TRBV3-1
D: TRBD2
length: 15
DNA: TGTGCCAGCAGCCGCCGGCTAGCGGAGTCGGGAGAGCAGTACTTC
CDR3: CASSRRLAESGEQYF

size: few
J: TRBJ2-1
V: TRBV29-1
D: NA
length: 14
DNA: TGCAGCGTCGGGGGAGGTAGCTCCTACAATGAGCAGTTCTTC
CDR3: CSVGGGSSYNEQFF

size: NA
J: TRBJ2-5
V: TRBV5-6
D: NA
length: 14
DNA: TGTGCCAGCAGCTTTATCCCAGGGTACGAGACCCAGTACTTC
CDR3: CASSFIPGYETQYF

size: NA
J: TRBJ2-3
V: TRBV20-1
D: TRBD2
length: 15
DNA: TGCAGTGCTAGGTTGACTAGCGGACGAACAGATACGCAGTATTTT
CDR3: CSARLTSGRTDTQYF

size: NA
J: TRBJ1-4
V: TRBV3-1
D: TRBD1
length: 21
DNA: TGTGCCAGCAGCCAAGGTCGCCCTGGACCTGGACAGGGCTTCTACGTTGCGCAACTGTTTTTT
CDR3: CASSQGRPGPGQGFYVAQLFF

size: NA
J: TRBJ2-3
V: TRBV20-1
D: TRBD2
length: 13
DNA: TGCGGTTTCCAGCGGGAGAGTGTGAATACGCAGTATTTT
CDR3: CGFQRESVNTQYF

size: once
J: TRBJ2-1
V: TRBV7-7
D: NA
length: 14
DNA: TGTGCCAGCAGCATTTCCTTGGCGGACAATGAGCAGTTCTTC
CDR3: CASSISLADNEQFF

size: few
J: TRBJ1-2
V: TRBV15
D: NA
length: 14
DNA: TGTGCCACCAGCAGAGATCGGGCCCTCTATGGCTACACCTTC
CDR3: CATSRDRALYGYTF

size: NA
J: TRBJ1-2
V: TRBV4-1
D: NA
length: 13
DNA: TGCGCCAGCAGCCAAGTGCGGGTGAATGGCTACACCTTC
CDR3: CASSQVRVNGYTF

size: NA
J: TRBJ2-5
V: TRBV5-1
D: NA
length: 15
DNA: TGCGCCAGCAGCTTACAACTAGCTGAAGGAGAGACCCAGTACTTC
CDR3: CASSLQLAEGETQYF

size: few
J: TRBJ2-3
V: TRBV20-1
D: NA
length: 14
DNA: TGCAGTGCTAGAGCTACGGTGGGGCGTCGTACGCAGTATTTT
CDR3: CSARATVGRRTQYF

size: NA
J: TRBJ1-2
V: TRBV6-2/TRBV6-3
D: NA
length: 12
DNA: TGTGCCAGCAGTAGTTGGGACTATGGCTACACCTTC
CDR3: CASSSWDYGYTF

size: NA
J: TRBJ2-3
V: TRBV28
D: NA
length: 16
DNA: TGTGCCAGCAGCCCCGGAGCCCGGTATTACACAGATACGCAGTATTTT
CDR3: CASSPGARYYTDTQYF

size: NA
J: TRBJ2-6
V: TRBV29-1
D: NA
length: 13
DNA: TGCAGCGGCTCTGATACTGGGGCCAACGTCCTGACTTTC
CDR3: CSGSDTGANVLTF

size: NA
J: TRBJ2-2
V: TRBV7-6
D: NA
length: 16
DNA: TGTGCCAGCAGCTTTCCCCGGGACCAAGTCACCGGGGAGCTGTTTTTT
CDR3: CASSFPRDQVTGELFF

size: once
J: TRBJ2-4
V: TRBV21-1
D: NA
length: 15
DNA: TGTGCCAGCAGATCCACCCAGGGGTTAGGTCTCATTCAGTACTTC
CDR3: CASRSTQGLGLIQYF

size: NA
J: TRBJ2-7
V: TRBV12-3/TRBV12-4
D: TRBD2
length: 18
DNA: TGTGCCGGCACCGAAGCCCCCTTACTAGCGAGGAGTATTCGGGAGCAGTACTTC
CDR3: CAGTEAPLLARSIREQYF

size: many
J: TRBJ2-7
V: TRBV29-1
D: TRBD1
length: 13
DNA: TGCAGTGTTGGGGGGACAGGAGGCTACGAGCAGTACTTC
CDR3: CSVGGTGGYEQYF

size: few
J: TRBJ2-7
V: TRBV4-2
D: NA
length: 13
DNA: TGTGCCAGCAGCCAAGGACAAACCTACGAGCAGTACTTC
CDR3: CASSQGQTYEQYF

size: NA
J: TRBJ2-5
V: TRBV11-1
D: NA
length: 14
DNA: TGTGCCAGCAATTCCGGACAGAGCCAAGAGACCCAGTACTTC
CDR3: CASNSGQSQETQYF

size: NA
J: TRBJ2-3
V: TRBV5-1
D: NA
length: 15
DNA: TGCGCCTCCGCGTCGGGGCGGGACTTCACAGATACGCAGTATTTT
CDR3: CASASGRDFTDTQYF

size: once
J: TRBJ1-6
V: TRBV2
D: NA
length: 15
DNA: TGTGCCAGCAGGGCCACAGGGTCCTATAATTCACCCCTCCACTTT
CDR3: CASRATGSYNSPLHF

size: NA
J: TRBJ2-7
V: TRBV7-2
D: TRBD2
length: 15
DNA: TGTGCCAGCAGTAGGACTAGCGCAACTTACAATGAGCAGTACTTC
CDR3: CASSRTSATYNEQYF